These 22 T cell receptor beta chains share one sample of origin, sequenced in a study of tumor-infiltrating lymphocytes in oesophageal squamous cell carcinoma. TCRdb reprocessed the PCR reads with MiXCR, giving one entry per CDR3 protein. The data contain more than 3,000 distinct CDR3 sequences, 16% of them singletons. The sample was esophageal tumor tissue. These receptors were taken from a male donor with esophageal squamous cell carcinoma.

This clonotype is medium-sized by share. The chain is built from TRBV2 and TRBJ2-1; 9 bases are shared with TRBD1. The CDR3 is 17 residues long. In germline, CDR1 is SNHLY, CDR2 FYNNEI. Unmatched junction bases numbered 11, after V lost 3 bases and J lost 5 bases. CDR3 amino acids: CASSEGSLGTGHNEQFF. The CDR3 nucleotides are TGTGCCAGCAGTGAGGGGAGCCTGGGGACAGGGCACAATGAGCAGTTCTTC.

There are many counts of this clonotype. In DNA form, the CDR3 reads TGTGCCAGCAGCTTAGGGGGGGGGCCAATCGGGGAGCTGTTTTTT. Its translation is CASSLGGGPIGELFF. V gene TRBV11-2 combines with J gene TRBJ2-2; weak D call: TRBD2 (7 bases). This CDR3 spans 15 amino acids. Per the germline V gene, CDR1 is SGHAT and CDR2 is FQNNGV. V was shortened by 1 base and J by 7 bases, with 13 bases between the two germline ends. The full variable domain, rest sourced from reference TRBV11-2 and TRBJ2-2, is EAGVAQSPRYKIIEKRQSVAFWCNPISGHATLYWYQQILGQGPKLLIQFQNNGVVDDSQLPKDRFSAERLKGVDSTLKIQPAKLEDSAVYLCASSLGGGPIGELFFGEGSRLTVL.

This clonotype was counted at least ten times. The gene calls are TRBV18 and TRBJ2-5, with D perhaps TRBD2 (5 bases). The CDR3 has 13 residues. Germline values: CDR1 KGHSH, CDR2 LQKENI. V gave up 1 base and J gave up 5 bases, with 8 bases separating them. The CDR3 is CASSPRRGETQYF. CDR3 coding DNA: TGTGCCAGCTCACCACGGCGCGGGGAGACCCAGTACTTC.

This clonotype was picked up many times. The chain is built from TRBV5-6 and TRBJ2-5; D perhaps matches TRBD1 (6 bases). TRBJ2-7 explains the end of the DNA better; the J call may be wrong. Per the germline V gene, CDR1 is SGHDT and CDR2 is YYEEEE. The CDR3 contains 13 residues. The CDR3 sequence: CASSLQGMSEQYF. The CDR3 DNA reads TGTGCCAGCAGCTTGCAGGGGATGAGCGAGCAGTACTTC.

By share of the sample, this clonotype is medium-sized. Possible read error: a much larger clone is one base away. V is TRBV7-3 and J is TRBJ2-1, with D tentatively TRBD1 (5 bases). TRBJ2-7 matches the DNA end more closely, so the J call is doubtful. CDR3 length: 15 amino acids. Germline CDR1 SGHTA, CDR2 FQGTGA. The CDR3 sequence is CASSLQGSSYNEQYF. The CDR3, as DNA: TGTGCCAGCAGCTTACAGGGTAGCTCCTACAATGAGCAGTACTTC.

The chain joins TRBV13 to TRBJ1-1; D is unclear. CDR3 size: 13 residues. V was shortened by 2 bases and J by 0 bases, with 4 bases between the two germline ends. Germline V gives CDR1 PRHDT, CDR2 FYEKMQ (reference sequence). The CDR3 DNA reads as TGTGCCAGCAGCTTAAAAATGAACACTGAAGCTTTCTTT. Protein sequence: CASSLKMNTEAFF.

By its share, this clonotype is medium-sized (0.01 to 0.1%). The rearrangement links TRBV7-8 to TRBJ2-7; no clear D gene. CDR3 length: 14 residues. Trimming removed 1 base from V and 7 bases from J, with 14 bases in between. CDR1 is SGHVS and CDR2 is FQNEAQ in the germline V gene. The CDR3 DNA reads TGTGCCAGCAGCTTAGGGTGGGGTCGCGATGAGCAGTACTTC. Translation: CASSLGWGRDEQYF.

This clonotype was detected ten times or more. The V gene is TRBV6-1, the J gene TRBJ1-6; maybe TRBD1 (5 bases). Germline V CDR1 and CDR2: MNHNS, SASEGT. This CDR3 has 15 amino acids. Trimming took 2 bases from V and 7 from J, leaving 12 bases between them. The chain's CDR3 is CASSEQGLKNSPLHF. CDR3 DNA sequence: TGTGCCAGCAGTGAACAGGGACTTAAAAATTCACCCCTCCACTTT.

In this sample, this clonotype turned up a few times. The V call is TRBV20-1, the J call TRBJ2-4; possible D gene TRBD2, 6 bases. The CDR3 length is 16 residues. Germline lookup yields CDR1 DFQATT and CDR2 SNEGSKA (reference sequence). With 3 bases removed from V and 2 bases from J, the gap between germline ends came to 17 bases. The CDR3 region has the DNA TGCAGTGCTAGTAGGGTAGCGGATATTCCCAAAAACATTCAGTACTTC. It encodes CSASRVADIPKNIQYF.

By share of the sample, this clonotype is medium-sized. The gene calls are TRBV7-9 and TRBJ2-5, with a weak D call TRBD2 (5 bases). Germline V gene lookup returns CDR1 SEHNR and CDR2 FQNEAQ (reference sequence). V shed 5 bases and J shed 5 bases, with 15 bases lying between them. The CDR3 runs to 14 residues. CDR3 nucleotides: TGTGCCAGCAGCCCCCGACTACAAGGGGAGACCCAGTACTTC. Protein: CASSPRLQGETQYF.

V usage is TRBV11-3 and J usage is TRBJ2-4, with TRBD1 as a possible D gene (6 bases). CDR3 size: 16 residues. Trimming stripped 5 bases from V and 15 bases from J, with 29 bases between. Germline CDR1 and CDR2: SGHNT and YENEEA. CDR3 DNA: TGTGCCAGCAGCCGAGGTGGGGTAGGGGACACCGGGGAGCTGTACTTC. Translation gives CASSRGGVGDTGELYF.

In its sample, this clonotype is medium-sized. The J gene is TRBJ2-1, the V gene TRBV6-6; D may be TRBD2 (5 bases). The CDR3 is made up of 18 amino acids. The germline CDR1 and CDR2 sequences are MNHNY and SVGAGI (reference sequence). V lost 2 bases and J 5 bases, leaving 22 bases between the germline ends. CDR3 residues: CASSYRSPWRNGDNEQFF. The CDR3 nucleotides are TGTGCCAGCAGTTACAGGTCCCCCTGGCGCAACGGGGACAATGAGCAGTTCTTC.

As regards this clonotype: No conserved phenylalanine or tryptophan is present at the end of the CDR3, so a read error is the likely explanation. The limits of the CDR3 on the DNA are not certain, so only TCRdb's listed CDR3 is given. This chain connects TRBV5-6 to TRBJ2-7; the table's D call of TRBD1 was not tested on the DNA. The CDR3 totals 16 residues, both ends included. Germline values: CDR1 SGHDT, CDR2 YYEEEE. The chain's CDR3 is CASSLDRVGYGYTFGS.

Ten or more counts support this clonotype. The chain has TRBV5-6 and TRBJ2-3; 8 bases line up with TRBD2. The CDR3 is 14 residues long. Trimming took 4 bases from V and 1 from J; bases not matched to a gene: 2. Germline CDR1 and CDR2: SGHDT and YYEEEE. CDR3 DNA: TGTGCCAGCAGCCGGACTAGCCGCACAGATACGCAGTATTTT. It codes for CASSRTSRTDTQYF.

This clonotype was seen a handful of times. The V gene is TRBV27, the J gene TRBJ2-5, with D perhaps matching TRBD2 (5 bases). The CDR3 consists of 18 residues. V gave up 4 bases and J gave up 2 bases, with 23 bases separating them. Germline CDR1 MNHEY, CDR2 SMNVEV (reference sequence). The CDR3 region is CASSSHPNIGIPQETQYF. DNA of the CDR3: TGTGCCAGCAGTTCTCACCCCAACATCGGGATTCCACAAGAGACCCAGTACTTC.

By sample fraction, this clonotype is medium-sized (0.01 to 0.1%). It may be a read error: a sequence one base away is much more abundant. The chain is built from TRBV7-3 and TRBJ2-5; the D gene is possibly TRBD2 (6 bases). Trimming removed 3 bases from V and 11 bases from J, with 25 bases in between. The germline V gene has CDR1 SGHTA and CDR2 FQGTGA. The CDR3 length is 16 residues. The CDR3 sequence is CASSFEAGLSYNEQYF. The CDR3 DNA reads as TGTGCCAGCAGCTTCGAAGCGGGCCTCTCCTACAATGAGCAGTACTTC.

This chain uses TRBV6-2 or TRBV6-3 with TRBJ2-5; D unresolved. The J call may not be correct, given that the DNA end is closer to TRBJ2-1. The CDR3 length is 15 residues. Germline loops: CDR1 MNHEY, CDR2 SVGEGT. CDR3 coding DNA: TGTGCCAGCAGTTGGACGGAACTACTTCAAGAAACCCAGTTCTTC. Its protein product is CASSWTELLQETQFF.

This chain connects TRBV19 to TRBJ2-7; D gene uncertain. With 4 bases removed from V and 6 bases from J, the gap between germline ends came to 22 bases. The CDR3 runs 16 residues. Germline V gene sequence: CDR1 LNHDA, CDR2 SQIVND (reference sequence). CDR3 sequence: CASSTLGVGKSGEQYF. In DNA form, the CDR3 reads TGTGCCAGTAGTACCTTGGGTGTGGGGAAATCTGGCGAGCAGTACTTC.

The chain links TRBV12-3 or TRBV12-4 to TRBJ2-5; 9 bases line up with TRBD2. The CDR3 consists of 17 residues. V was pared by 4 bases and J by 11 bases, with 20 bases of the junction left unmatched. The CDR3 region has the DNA TGTGCCAGCAGTTCTGACGGGTTGGCGGGGGGGTACAATGAGCAGTACTTC. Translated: CASSSDGLAGGYNEQYF.

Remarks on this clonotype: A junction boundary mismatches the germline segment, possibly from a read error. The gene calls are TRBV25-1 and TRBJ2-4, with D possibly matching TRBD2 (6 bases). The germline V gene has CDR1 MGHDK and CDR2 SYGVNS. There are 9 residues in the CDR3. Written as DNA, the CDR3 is TGTGCCAGCAGTACAACCGGGACTTTC. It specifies CASSTTGTF.

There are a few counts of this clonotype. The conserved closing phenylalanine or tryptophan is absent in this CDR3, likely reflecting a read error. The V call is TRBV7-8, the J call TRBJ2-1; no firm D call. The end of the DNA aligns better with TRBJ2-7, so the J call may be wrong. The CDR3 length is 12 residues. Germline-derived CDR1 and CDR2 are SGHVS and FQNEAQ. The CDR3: CARSSDGHEQYG. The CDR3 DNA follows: TGTGCCAGGAGCTCGGACGGCCACGAGCAGTACGGC.

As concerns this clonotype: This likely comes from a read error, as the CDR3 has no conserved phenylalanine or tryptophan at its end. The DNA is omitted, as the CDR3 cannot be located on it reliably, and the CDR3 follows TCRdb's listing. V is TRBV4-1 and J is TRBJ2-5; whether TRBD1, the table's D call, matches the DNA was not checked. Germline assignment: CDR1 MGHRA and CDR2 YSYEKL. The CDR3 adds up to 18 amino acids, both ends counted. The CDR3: CASSPQIGGSVYGYTFGS.